The rows below give T cell receptor beta chains drawn from one sample of a study of CD8 T cells in ankylosing spondylitis. MiXCR was run by TCRdb on the 5' RACE reads, yielding one entry per CDR3 protein. The data hold 150,000 to 200,000 distinct CDR3 sequences, with about 20% observed a single time. The sequencing sample was made of blood, either unsorted or a sorted T cell fraction (not recorded which). These receptors came from a male donor between 5 and 35 years old with ankylosing spondylitis or in good health (not recorded which). Each CDR3 is given with its conserved first and last residue. D genes are given only for firm matches. The listing skips clone size in some rows; elsewhere it reads once, few, many or a size class.

v_call	d_call	j_call	clone_size	cdr3_aa	cdr3_nt
TRBV12-2	-	TRBJ2-5	once	CASRGGTSEQETQYF	TGTGCAAGTCGCGGGGGGACTAGCGAACAAGAGACCCAGTACTTC
TRBV5-6	-	TRBJ2-1	few	CASSGYSDSSYNEQFF	TGTGCCAGCAGCGGATATTCAGACAGCTCCTACAATGAGCAGTTCTTC
TRBV4-1	-	TRBJ2-2	many	CASSQPGGTGELFF	TGCGCCAGCAGCCAACCAGGAGGAACCGGGGAGCTGTTTTTT
TRBV29-1	TRBD2	TRBJ2-1	-	CSAQAGVEQFF	TGCAGCGCACAAGCGGGAGTTGAGCAGTTCTTC
TRBV7-6	-	TRBJ1-1	-	CASSLADPNSEAFF	TGTGCCAGCAGCTTAGCGGACCCCAATTCTGAAGCTTTCTTT
TRBV6-1	-	TRBJ1-4	many	CASRPHGATNEKLFF	TGTGCCAGCAGACCTCACGGGGCGACTAATGAAAAACTGTTTTTT
TRBV29-1	-	TRBJ2-3	many	CSAVTFGDTQYF	TGCAGCGCCGTAACCTTTGGGGATACGCAGTATTTT
TRBV10-3	TRBD2	TRBJ2-5	many	CAISESGSGRETQYF	TGTGCCATCAGTGAGTCGGGCAGCGGGAGAGAGACCCAGTACTTC
TRBV11-2	TRBD2	TRBJ2-1	-	CASSLQGLADYNEQFF	TGTGCCAGCAGCTTACAGGGACTAGCGGATTACAATGAGCAGTTCTTC
TRBV12-3/TRBV12-4	-	TRBJ1-1	many	CASSSDRPEAFF	TGTGCCAGCAGTTCGGATCGCCCCGAAGCTTTCTTT
TRBV29-1	-	TRBJ2-3	many	CSVEVGTDTQYF	TGCAGCGTTGAGGTCGGAACAGATACGCAGTATTTT
TRBV20-1	-	TRBJ2-4	many	CSAPNTGVQYF	TGCAGTGCCCCAAACACGGGAGTTCAGTACTTC
TRBV20-1	-	TRBJ2-7	many	CSATPGNAHEQYF	TGCAGTGCTACCCCGGGGAATGCCCACGAGCAGTACTTC
TRBV9	-	TRBJ1-5	many	CASSVGVHFTQPQHF	TGTGCCAGCAGCGTCGGGGTCCACTTCACTCAGCCCCAGCATTTT
TRBV3-1	TRBD1	TRBJ1-6	many	CASSQSGTENSPLHF	TGTGCCAGCAGCCAATCCGGGACAGAAAATTCACCCCTCCACTTT
TRBV4-3	-	TRBJ1-1	few	CASSQGARGSNTEAFF	TGCGCCAGCAGCCAAGGGGCGAGGGGATCGAACACTGAAGCTTTCTTT
TRBV6-5	-	TRBJ1-4	many	CASRHTGWPNEKLFF	TGTGCCAGCCGCCACACAGGGTGGCCTAATGAAAAACTGTTTTTT
TRBV7-7	-	TRBJ2-2	-	CASSHENTGELFF	TGTGCCAGCAGCCACGAAAACACCGGGGAGCTGTTTTTT
TRBV20-1	TRBD2	TRBJ2-1	-	CSAKLADLWEQFF	TGCAGTGCTAAACTAGCGGATTTATGGGAGCAGTTCTTC
TRBV23-1	-	TRBJ2-7	-	CASSPNTGRRSYEQYF	TGCGCCAGCAGTCCTAACACCGGGCGACGCTCCTACGAGCAGTACTTC
TRBV20-1	-	TRBJ2-1	-	CSASPTRSYNEQFF	TGCAGTGCCTCCCCGACTAGATCCTACAATGAGCAGTTCTTC
TRBV29-1	TRBD1	TRBJ2-1	many	CSAGTTGGFYNEQFF	TGCAGCGCTGGAACGACAGGGGGATTCTACAATGAGCAGTTCTTC
TRBV7-9	TRBD1	TRBJ1-2	many	CASSLVDRGKDGYTF	TGTGCCAGCAGCTTAGTGGACAGGGGGAAAGATGGCTACACCTTC
TRBV14	-	TRBJ1-4	-	CASSQGWGAGDEKLFF	TGTGCCAGCAGCCAAGGTTGGGGGGCTGGGGATGAAAAACTGTTTTTT
TRBV12-3/TRBV12-4	TRBD2	TRBJ2-3	many	CASSGTSGGSTDTQYF	TGTGCCAGCAGCGGGACTAGCGGGGGAAGCACAGATACGCAGTATTTT
TRBV29-1	-	TRBJ1-1	many	CSWGGMNTEAFF	TGCAGCTGGGGGGGTATGAACACTGAAGCTTTCTTT
TRBV7-6	TRBD2	TRBJ2-2	-	CASSLSGSRTGELFF	TGTGCCAGCAGCCTTAGCGGGAGTCGCACCGGGGAGCTGTTTTTT
TRBV2	TRBD1	TRBJ2-3	many	CASSERQGTDTQYF	TGTGCCAGCAGTGAAAGACAGGGGACAGATACGCAGTATTTT
TRBV21-1	-	TRBJ1-5	many	CASSKVSRQDNQPQHF	TGTGCCAGCAGCAAAGTTTCCCGACAGGACAATCAGCCCCAGCATTTT
TRBV12-3/TRBV12-4	-	TRBJ2-1	many	CASTPSDINNEQFF	TGTGCCAGCACCCCTTCGGACATTAACAATGAGCAGTTCTTC
TRBV12-3/TRBV12-4	TRBD2	TRBJ2-1	many	CASSLGGGLAGGYNEQFF	TGTGCCAGCAGTTTAGGGGGGGGACTAGCGGGAGGTTACAATGAGCAGTTCTTC
TRBV6-1	TRBD1	TRBJ1-4	-	CASSPTGGGSEKLFF	TGTGCCAGCAGCCCTACAGGGGGGGGAAGTGAAAAACTGTTTTTT